This TCR beta chain was sequenced for a study of cytomegalovirus exposure and HLA in healthy donors. The study, taken as a whole, reports: Subsequent analysis revealed that first-cohort TCR clusters tended to co-occur in the 90 to 150 validation repertoires. Rarity characterized most TCR sequences, yet some public TCRs appeared in many donors.

Assay used: immunoSEQ multiplex PCR; TCRdb lists only in-frame clones, some missing. Here the sample spans under 150,000 clones, around 87% being singletons. Donors were drawn from the approximately 120-subject validation cohort, separate from the roughly 700-subject first cohort. With regard to this clone: Its antigen is undetermined.

This receptor was obtained from a man aged 18 to 29 in good health and CMV-seropositive. Sequencing used PBMCs.

The CDR3 coding sequence is TGTGCCAGCAGTGCGGACACAGGGTATTGGGAGCTGTTTTTT. As protein: CASSADTGYWELFF. V and J are TRBV2 and TRBJ2-2; possibly TRBD1 for D (6 bases). CDR3 length equals 14 residues. Germline V gene data show CDR1 as SNHLY and CDR2 as FYNNEI. Trimming took 4 bases from V and 9 from J, leaving 15 bases between them.